These 15 T cell receptor beta chains were sequenced from one sample in a study of T cell repertoires in cytomegalovirus infection. MiXCR was run by TCRdb on the reads, yielding one entry per CDR3 protein. The sample records about 360,000 distinct CDR3 sequences, around 18% being singletons. Sequenced input: PBMCs. The receptors shown here come from a human donor in good health (CMV status not recorded). Some clones in this sample may be carry-over from other donors' samples.

This clonotype came up many times. At one end the junction does not follow the germline gene, possibly because of a read error. The gene calls are TRBV7-7 and TRBJ2-5, with 9 positions matching TRBD1. The CDR3 covers 16 residues. Germline CDR1 and CDR2: SSHAT and FNYEAQ (reference sequence). The CDR3 protein is CASSLYPGQGWETQYF. CDR3 DNA: TGTGCTAGCAGCTTGTATCCGGGACAGGGTTGGGAGACCCAGTACTTC.

In its sample, this clonotype was seen a few times. V usage is TRBV12-3 or TRBV12-4 and J usage is TRBJ2-7; D ambiguous. V was pared by 3 bases and J by 4 bases, with 7 bases between. The CDR3 covers 12 residues. Here the CDR3 reads CASSFGRYEQYF. The CDR3 DNA follows: TGTGCCAGCAGTTTCGGCAGGTACGAGCAGTACTTC.

This clonotype was detected ten times or more. The rearrangement uses TRBV12-3 or TRBV12-4 and TRBJ2-7; tentative D call: TRBD1 (5 bases). The V end was cut by 5 bases, the J end by 3 bases, with 5 bases between. The CDR3 runs 11 residues. CDR3 DNA: TGTGCCAGCAGTCAGGGCTACGAGCAGTACTTC. This translates into CASSQGYEQYF.

The chain has TRBV29-1 and TRBJ2-1; TRBD2 might be the D (5 bases). This CDR3 is built from 14 residues. Trimming cost V 5 bases and J 7 bases, with 18 bases left between them. Germline V CDR1 and CDR2: SQVTM, ANQGSEA. The CDR3 loop is CSVPRRARRNEQFF. CDR3 nucleotide sequence: TGCAGCGTTCCTAGGAGAGCACGGAGGAATGAGCAGTTCTTC.

The V and J genes are TRBV12-3 or TRBV12-4 and TRBJ1-6; D remains ambiguous. Trimming removed 2 bases at V and 9 bases at J, with 8 bases between. The CDR3 contains 13 residues. CDR3 DNA: TGTGCCAGCAGTTTAACAACTGGTTCACCCCTCCACTTT. It codes for CASSLTTGSPLHF.

This clonotype came up a few times. The V gene is TRBV29-1, the J gene TRBJ2-5; D gene ambiguous. The CDR3 sequence is 12 residues long. Germline loops: CDR1 SQVTM, CDR2 ANQGSEA. The V end lost 4 bases, the J end lost 5 bases, and 11 bases lay between the germline ends. This CDR3 is CSVGSSGETQYF. CDR3 DNA sequence: TGCAGCGTTGGGTCTAGTGGGGAGACCCAGTACTTC.

The sample holds many counts of this clonotype. V usage is TRBV29-1 and J usage is TRBJ2-3; a possible D gene is TRBD1 (5 bases). This CDR3 has 12 amino acids. V was cut by 6 bases and J by 4 bases, with 11 bases left in between. Per the germline V gene, CDR1 is SQVTM and CDR2 is ANQGSEA. The CDR3 DNA sequence: TGCAGCGTAGGGCAGGGTTCAGATACGCAGTATTTT. It codes for CSVGQGSDTQYF.

This clonotype was detected ten times or more. The chain carries TRBV6-1 and TRBJ2-1, with TRBD2 matching over 10 bases. Germline CDR1 is MNHNS and CDR2 is SASEGT. There are 17 residues in the CDR3. V lost 5 bases to trimming and J lost 4 bases; unmatched junction nucleotides: 11. The CDR3 loop is CASSSHGAGGTYNEQFF. DNA of the CDR3: TGTGCCAGCAGTTCCCATGGAGCGGGAGGGACATACAATGAGCAGTTCTTC.

This clonotype has more than one count but fewer than ten. The chain employs TRBV27 and TRBJ1-4, with 11 bases fitting TRBD1. The CDR3 contains 15 residues. The ends lost 7 bases at V and 5 bases at J; junction bases unmatched: 6. CDR1 is MNHEY and CDR2 is SMNVEV in the germline V gene (reference sequence). CDR3 loop: CASTARTGGNEKLFF. As DNA, the CDR3 is TGTGCCAGCACCGCTAGGACAGGGGGCAATGAAAAACTGTTTTTT.

This clonotype appeared many times. The rearrangement uses TRBV7-2 and TRBJ1-2, with D possibly TRBD1 on 5 matching bases. This CDR3 contains 15 residues. The V and J ends lost 5 bases and 3 bases respectively, with 16 bases between them. The germline CDR1 and CDR2 sequences are SGHTA and FQGNSA. In nucleotides, the CDR3 is TGTGCCAGCAGCATACGGAGGGGAAAAGACTATGGCTACACCTTC. Its translation is CASSIRRGKDYGYTF.

In its sample, this clonotype was seen a few times. This chain links TRBV9 with TRBJ2-7, with a tentative D call TRBD2 (5 bases). The CDR3 is 14 residues long. Trimming pared 0 bases from V and 2 bases from J, leaving 9 bases between. Germline loops: CDR1 SGDLS, CDR2 YYNGEE. CDR3 bases: TGTGCCAGCAGCGTAGGAGGGATCCCCTACGAGCAGTACTTC. This sequence encodes CASSVGGIPYEQYF.

This clonotype came up a few times. CDR3 DNA sequence: TGTGCCAGCAGCCCACAGGGGGCCGGGTACAATGAGCAGTTCTTC. It is translated as CASSPQGAGYNEQFF. This chain links TRBV5-4 with TRBJ2-1; 9 nucleotides match TRBD1. The CDR3 is made up of 15 amino acids. Per germline, CDR1 SGHNT and CDR2 YYREEE (reference sequence). V gave up 4 bases and J gave up 4 bases; unmatched junction bases: 6.

The genes are TRBV13 and TRBJ1-5; 7 bases map to TRBD1. Germline CDR1 PRHDT, CDR2 FYEKMQ (reference sequence). V dropped 5 bases and J dropped 9; count of bases not matched to a gene: 10. The CDR3 has 14 residues. DNA for the CDR3: TGTGCCAGCAGCCGGGGACAGTGGGATCGGCCCCAGCATTTT. Translating it yields CASSRGQWDRPQHF.

This sequence joins TRBV10-2 and TRBJ2-1; 8 bases are a match to TRBD1. CDR1 is WSHSY, CDR2 SAAADI, per germline. The CDR3 length is 17 residues. V lost 7 bases to trimming and J lost 0 bases; unmatched junction nucleotides: 11. The CDR3 reads CASMGQGALSSYNEQFF. The DNA of the CDR3 is TGCGCCAGCATGGGGCAGGGGGCTTTGAGCTCCTACAATGAGCAGTTCTTC.

This clonotype has just a few counts. The chain recombines TRBV5-1 with TRBJ1-1; D is unresolved. The V end was cut by 4 bases, the J end by 4 bases, with 17 bases between. The CDR3 runs 15 residues. Germline V lookup: CDR1 SGHRS, CDR2 YFSETQ. The CDR3 loop is CASSLGMAPGTEAFF. The CDR3 bases are TGCGCCAGCAGCCTAGGGATGGCCCCGGGCACTGAAGCTTTCTTT.